The rows below give T cell receptor beta chains drawn from one sample of a study of T cell changes during pregnancy in multiple sclerosis. The assay was immunoSEQ multiplex PCR, and TCRdb's table has in-frame clones only and misses some. The sample yields 55,000 to 85,000 clones, 90% to 95% seen once. Source: peripheral blood, taken in the third trimester of pregnancy. These receptors came from a female donor with multiple sclerosis, enrolled in a pregnancy study. The CDR3 runs from the conserved cysteine through the conserved F or W. The order of the fields is J gene, V gene, D gene, clone size, CDR3 protein, CDR3 DNA. D genes are given only for firm matches. Some rows have no size entry. The others give once, few or many, or a class for an expanded clone.

TRBJ2-1 TRBV11-3 NA NA CASSLEGVSYNEQFF TGTGCCAGCAGCTTAGAAGGGGTATCGTACAATGAGCAGTTCTTC
TRBJ1-2 TRBV30 NA NA CAWSLTPRDYGYTF TGTGCCTGGAGTTTAACCCCCCGGGACTATGGCTACACCTTC
TRBJ2-3 TRBV4-1 NA NA CASSQARIGDTQYF TGCGCCAGCAGCCAAGCCAGGATCGGAGATACGCAGTATTTT
TRBJ2-1 TRBV19 NA NA CASSPGYNEQFF TGTGCCAGTAGTCCCGGGTACAATGAGCAGTTCTTC
TRBJ2-1 TRBV9 TRBD2 NA CASSRRLAGAVWGEQFF TGTGCCAGCAGCCGTCGATTAGCGGGAGCCGTTTGGGGTGAGCAGTTCTTC
TRBJ2-7 TRBV4-2 TRBD2 NA CASSQEVGSGFTYEQYF TGTGCCAGCAGCCAAGAGGTGGGTAGCGGGTTCACATACGAGCAGTACTTC
TRBJ2-7 TRBV7-6 TRBD1 NA CASSLSGTGYEQYF TGTGCCAGCAGCTTATCCGGGACAGGGTACGAGCAGTACTTC
TRBJ2-1 TRBV2 TRBD1 NA CASSEVATGIREQFF TGTGCCAGCAGTGAAGTCGCGACAGGGATTCGGGAGCAGTTCTTC
TRBJ1-1 TRBV30 NA once CASAGAGRSKNTEAFF TGTGCCTCGGCGGGGGCAGGGCGAAGTAAGAACACTGAAGCTTTCTTT
TRBJ1-2 TRBV6-5 NA NA CASKRGTKKNYGYTF TGTGCCAGCAAAAGGGGGACAAAGAAGAACTATGGCTACACCTTC
TRBJ1-2 TRBV4-1 TRBD1 once CASSPTGTGIGYTF TGCGCCAGCAGCCCTACCGGGACAGGGATAGGCTACACCTTC
TRBJ2-5 TRBV5-1 TRBD2 NA CASSSSGGETQYF TGCGCCAGCAGCTCCAGCGGGGGTGAGACCCAGTACTTC
TRBJ1-4 TRBV5-1 NA few CASSLGGGNEKLFF TGCGCCAGCAGCCTGGGAGGGGGTAATGAAAAACTGTTTTTT
TRBJ1-5 TRBV5-1 TRBD1 NA CASSFHRGLTGKKPQHF TGCGCCAGCAGCTTCCACAGGGGGCTGACCGGAAAAAAGCCCCAGCATTTT
TRBJ1-1 TRBV6-5 NA NA CASRLDRLNTEAFF TGTGCCAGCAGGTTAGACAGACTTAACACTGAAGCTTTCTTT
TRBJ2-7 TRBV5-5 NA NA CASSSDRSYEQYF TGTGCCAGCAGTTCCGACAGGTCCTACGAGCAGTACTTC
TRBJ2-2 TRBV7-6 TRBD2 NA CASGGRGNTGELFF TGTGCCAGCGGCGGGAGGGGAAACACCGGGGAGCTGTTTTTT
TRBJ2-3 TRBV2 TRBD2 NA CASSPPAGGSTDTQYF TGTGCCAGCAGTCCTCCCGCGGGAGGGAGCACAGATACGCAGTATTTT
TRBJ1-1 TRBV19 TRBD1 NA CASSIEQGIGFTEAFF TGTGCCAGTAGTATAGAACAGGGGATCGGGTTCACTGAAGCTTTCTTT
TRBJ2-1 TRBV27 TRBD1 NA CASSSPLTDRDSYNEQFF TGTGCCAGCAGTAGCCCCCTAACGGACAGGGATTCCTACAATGAGCAGTTCTTC
TRBJ1-5 TRBV2 NA NA CATTTAGTNQPQHF TGTGCCACCACGACAGCGGGGACAAATCAGCCCCAGCATTTT
TRBJ2-1 TRBV18 NA few CASSPTLRNEQFF TGTGCCAGCTCACCAACCCTTCGGAATGAGCAGTTCTTC
TRBJ2-6 TRBV28 TRBD1 NA CASSYGQAFSGANVLTF TGTGCCAGCAGTTACGGACAGGCCTTCTCTGGGGCCAACGTCCTGACTTTC
TRBJ1-3 TRBV27 NA NA CASSFHGSNTIYF TGTGCCAGCAGTTTCCACGGGAGTAACACCATATATTTT
TRBJ2-5 TRBV28 NA few CASSLSIAQETQYF TGTGCCAGCAGTTTATCAATAGCCCAAGAGACCCAGTACTTC
TRBJ1-3 TRBV6-6 NA NA CASSYSKGAGNTIYF TGTGCCAGCAGTTACTCGAAGGGAGCTGGAAACACCATATATTTT
TRBJ2-1 TRBV9 TRBD1 NA CATETGGDNEQFF TGTGCCACCGAAACAGGGGGTGATAATGAGCAGTTCTTC
TRBJ1-2 TRBV27 TRBD1 NA CASSQDRVGGYTF TGTGCCAGCAGTCAGGACAGGGTAGGCGGCTACACCTTC
TRBJ2-2 TRBV28 NA NA CASGQGNTGELFF TGTGCCAGCGGGCAGGGGAACACCGGGGAGCTGTTTTTT
TRBJ1-2 TRBV7-9 NA NA CASSLEAGGGRHGYTF TGTGCCAGCAGCTTAGAGGCTGGCGGGGGGCGGCATGGCTACACCTTC
TRBJ2-7 TRBV20-1 NA NA CSASLYEQYF TGCAGTGCTAGTCTCTACGAGCAGTACTTC
TRBJ2-7 TRBV10-3 TRBD2 NA CAISESPGSGKKNTYEQYF TGTGCCATCAGTGAGTCACCTGGTAGCGGGAAAAAAAATACCTACGAGCAGTACTTC
TRBJ1-2 TRBV4-1 NA NA CASSQDGGWGYTF TGCGCCAGCAGCCAAGACGGCGGGTGGGGCTACACCTTC
TRBJ2-1 TRBV9 NA NA CASSVPRGGGSTIYNEQFF TGTGCCAGCAGCGTACCGCGAGGAGGAGGGAGCACCATCTACAATGAGCAGTTCTTC
TRBJ2-7 TRBV19 TRBD2 NA CASSIRGLAGGVSYEQYF TGTGCCAGTAGTATCAGGGGACTAGCGGGAGGGGTCTCCTACGAGCAGTACTTC
TRBJ2-1 TRBV7-9 TRBD2 NA CASSYTSGANEQFF TGTGCCAGCAGTTATACTAGCGGGGCCAATGAGCAGTTCTTC
TRBJ2-1 TRBV7-9 TRBD2 NA CASSPTSGAYNEQFF TGTGCCAGCAGCCCGACTAGCGGGGCTTACAATGAGCAGTTCTTC
TRBJ2-1 TRBV6-5 NA NA CASSYSSEQFF TGTGCCAGCAGTTACTCCAGTGAGCAGTTCTTC
TRBJ2-1 TRBV5-1 TRBD1 once CASSPDFAGQASKEFF TGCGCCAGCAGCCCGGACTTTGCCGGACAGGCCTCTAAGGAGTTCTTC
TRBJ2-7 TRBV11-3 NA NA CASSASDGYEQYF TGTGCCAGCAGCGCTAGTGACGGCTACGAGCAGTACTTC
TRBJ1-5 TRBV30 TRBD1 NA CAWSSGTGQKYSNQPQHF TGTGCCTGGAGCTCAGGGACAGGACAAAAGTATAGCAATCAGCCCCAGCATTTT
TRBJ1-5 TRBV29-1 TRBD1 many CSVAQGVGNSNQPQHF TGCAGCGTTGCCCAGGGGGTAGGTAATAGCAATCAGCCCCAGCATTTT
TRBJ1-1 TRBV5-4 NA NA CASHVGGYRPEAFF TGTGCCAGTCACGTCGGGGGGTACAGACCTGAAGCTTTCTTT
TRBJ2-1 TRBV7-2 TRBD2 once CASSFGTSGRANEQFF TGTGCCAGCAGCTTCGGGACTAGCGGGAGGGCCAATGAGCAGTTCTTC
TRBJ2-1 TRBV11-2 TRBD1 NA CASRPGTGGVDEQFF TGTGCCAGCAGACCCGGGACAGGGGGCGTGGATGAGCAGTTCTTC
TRBJ1-2 TRBV4-1 NA once CASSQELTWGRSYGYTF TGCGCCAGCAGCCAGGAGCTAACCTGGGGGCGCAGCTATGGCTACACCTTC
TRBJ1-5 TRBV6-5 NA NA CASSSDRLQPQHF TGTGCCAGCAGTTCAGACAGGTTGCAGCCCCAGCATTTT
TRBJ2-1 TRBV10-1 NA NA CASSAPGTTYNEQFF TGCGCCAGCAGTGCACCTGGGACAACTTACAATGAGCAGTTCTTC
TRBJ2-1 TRBV18 TRBD2 NA CASSRTSGRGGNEQFF TGTGCCAGCTCTCGGACTAGCGGGAGGGGAGGCAATGAGCAGTTCTTC